This TCR beta chain was captured by sequencing in a study of cytomegalovirus exposure and HLA in healthy donors. General study results and limits: Clonal expansion, a later analysis showed, was greater in HLA-associated TCR beta chains than in equally common others. An analysis that came later showed most CMV-associated TCR beta chains appearing HLA-restricted.

Notes on this clone: Its antigen is not identified.

Primers for the PCR totalled 60 Vbeta and 13 Jbeta. Clones were read by immunoSEQ multiplex PCR, and TCRdb kept only the in-frame ones, dropping some. The sample gives approximately 100,000 clones, around 80% of which show up once; around an eighth is in the top ten. Germline CDR1 reads SQVTM; CDR2 reads ANQGSEA. The CDR3 sequence is 12 residues long. Trimming removed 4 bases from V and 6 bases from J; junction bases left unmatched: 4. Sequencing input: PBMCs. This rearrangement joins TRBV29-1 to TRBJ1-1, with 8 bases lining up with TRBD1. The sequence was collected from a male donor in good health and CMV-seropositive. CDR3 sequence reads: CSVGQGIAEAFF. The CDR3, as DNA: TGCAGCGTTGGACAGGGGATCGCTGAAGCTTTCTTT.